The 25 T cell receptor beta chains below were found in one sample sequenced in a study of blood T cell repertoires in COVID-19. Clones were sequenced by immunoSEQ multiplex PCR, and TCRdb holds only the in-frame ones, with some missing. The table has over 130,000 clones, roughly nine tenths seen once. Source material: peripheral blood. All receptors derive from a human donor with COVID-19, enrolled during active disease. The donor label of this sample is uncertain.

This chain uses TRBV6-6 with TRBJ1-3; TRBD1 is a possible D gene (5 bases). CDR3 size: 14 residues. CDR1 is MNHNY and CDR2 is SVGAGI in the germline V gene (reference sequence). V was trimmed by 0 bases and J by 3 bases, leaving 6 bases between them. The CDR3 loop reads CASSYSRDGNTIYF. The CDR3 DNA reads TGTGCCAGCAGTTACTCCAGGGATGGAAACACCATATATTTT.

The genes are TRBV2 and TRBJ1-1, with D uncertain. Trimming took 7 bases from V and 1 from J, leaving 13 bases between them. Looked up from germline, CDR1 is SNHLY and CDR2 is FYNNEI. The CDR3 extends over 14 amino acids. CDR3 in DNA: TGTGCCAGCAAAATGGACTACCAGAACACTGAAGCTTTCTTT. Its protein product is CASKMDYQNTEAFF.

The rearrangement uses TRBV19 and TRBJ1-3; D unresolved. V lost 4 bases and J 4 bases, leaving 14 bases between the germline ends. Germline V gene lookup returns CDR1 LNHDA and CDR2 SQIVND (reference sequence). This CDR3 is 15 amino acids long. This CDR3 is CASSNALGAGNTIYF. The CDR3, as DNA: TGTGCCAGTAGTAACGCCCTAGGAGCAGGAAACACCATATATTTT.

This clone was observed a single time. The rearrangement joins TRBV7-9 to TRBJ2-7, with D tentatively TRBD1 (6 bases). The CDR3 is 16 residues long. Germline V gene sequence: CDR1 SEHNR, CDR2 FQNEAQ (reference sequence). Trimming took 1 base from V and 0 from J, leaving 13 bases between them. This chain's CDR3 is CASSLGSGDISYEQYF. The CDR3 coding sequence is TGTGCCAGCAGCTTAGGATCCGGGGACATCTCCTACGAGCAGTACTTC.

The V call is TRBV5-4, the J call TRBJ2-1; D is possibly TRBD1 (7 bases). There are 15 residues in the CDR3. Trimming removed 4 bases from V and 4 bases from J, with 15 bases in between. From germline, CDR1 is SGHNT and CDR2 YYREEE (reference sequence). The CDR3 nucleotides read TGTGCCAGCAGCCCCAGGGGGGAATCGTACAATGAGCAGTTCTTC. Translated, it gives CASSPRGESYNEQFF.

The chain uses TRBV6-5 and TRBJ1-6, with D perhaps matching TRBD1 (6 bases). The CDR3 contains 13 residues. Deletions cut 6 bases from V and 8 bases from J, with 11 bases between. Per germline, CDR1 MNHEY and CDR2 SVGAGI. CDR3 in amino acids: CASSLQGDSPLHF. The CDR3 DNA reads as TGTGCCAGCAGCCTACAGGGAGATTCACCCCTCCACTTT.

This clone has a single count. This CDR3 reads CASDSGTGKGYTF. The DNA of the CDR3 is TGTGCCAGCGACTCCGGGACAGGGAAAGGCTACACCTTC. The J gene is TRBJ1-2, the V gene TRBV6-6; TRBD1 matches 9 bases. This CDR3 has 13 residues. The germline gives CDR1 MNHNY, CDR2 SVGAGI (reference sequence). V dropped 8 bases and J dropped 8; count of bases not matched to a gene: 9.

The chain carries TRBV19 and TRBJ2-5, with D tentatively TRBD1 (7 bases). Trimming shortened V by 1 base and J by 5 bases, and 14 bases separated the two germline ends. This CDR3 is built from 15 residues. The germline CDR1 and CDR2 sequences are LNHDA and SQIVND (reference sequence). CDR3 in DNA: TGTGCCAGTAGTATAGCCCCAGGGGGGTGGGAGACCCAGTACTTC. Translated: CASSIAPGGWETQYF.

The V and J genes are TRBV5-4 and TRBJ2-1, with no clear D. The germline V gene encodes CDR1 SGHNT and CDR2 YYREEE (reference sequence). CDR3 length: 15 residues. V gave up 2 bases and J gave up 2 bases, with 11 bases separating them. In DNA form, the CDR3 reads TGTGCCAGCAGCTTTAGAACGGGTCCCTACAATGAGCAGTTCTTC. This codes for CASSFRTGPYNEQFF.

J is TRBJ1-1 and V is TRBV6-6, with 8 bases identical to TRBD1. Germline V gene data show CDR1 as MNHNY and CDR2 as SVGAGI (reference sequence). The CDR3 covers 13 residues. Unmatched junction bases numbered 4, after V lost 4 bases and J lost 6 bases. The CDR3 nucleotides are TGTGCCAGCAGTTCCGGACAGGGATCTGAAGCTTTCTTT. Amino acid sequence: CASSSGQGSEAFF.

V and J are TRBV7-2 and TRBJ2-5, with 11 bases identical to TRBD2. V shed 5 bases and J 5 bases; nucleotides not matched to a gene: 4. The CDR3 has 14 amino acids. Looked up from germline, CDR1 is SGHTA and CDR2 is FQGNSA. The CDR3 nucleotides are TGTGCCAGCAGCGTCAGGACTAGCGGGGAGACCCAGTACTTC. Translated, it gives CASSVRTSGETQYF.

This clone was seen a single time. V is TRBV9 and J is TRBJ1-1; tentatively, D is TRBD1 (5 bases). The CDR3 length is 12 residues. Germline V lookup: CDR1 SGDLS, CDR2 YYNGEE. The V gene lost 3 bases and the J gene lost 7 bases, with 10 bases spanning the gap. CDR3 in DNA: TGTGCCAGCAGCGCCTTAGACAGTGAAGCTTTCTTT. Translation: CASSALDSEAFF.

V gene TRBV2 combines with J gene TRBJ1-4; D gene unclear. This CDR3 has 15 amino acids. Germline V gene data show CDR1 as SNHLY and CDR2 as FYNNEI. Trimming took 4 bases from V and 3 from J, leaving 12 bases between them. The CDR3 DNA is TGTGCCAGCAGTGTTTCCCGGGTTGCTAATGAAAAACTGTTTTTT. Its protein is CASSVSRVANEKLFF.

This clone came up once. The chain couples TRBV7-9 to TRBJ2-7; 7 bases align to TRBD2. Trimming at V came to 7 bases and at J to 3 bases, leaving 9 bases not matched to a gene. Germline V gene data show CDR1 as SEHNR and CDR2 as FQNEAQ (reference sequence). This CDR3 comprises 14 residues. DNA for the CDR3: TGTGCCAGCACTCCGACCGGGACTAACTACGAGCAGTACTTC. Translating gives CASTPTGTNYEQYF.

The chain has TRBV10-1 and TRBJ2-2, with TRBD1 matching over 7 bases. The CDR3 is 15 residues long. J was trimmed by 7 bases and V by 0 bases; bases with no gene match: 5. Germline CDR1 reads WNHNN; CDR2 reads SYGVQD (reference sequence). Here the CDR3 DNA reads TGCGCCAGCAGTGAGTCGACAGGGCCGGGCGGGGAGCTGTTTTTT. Translated: CASSESTGPGGELFF.

The chain is built from TRBV6-1 and TRBJ1-3; D remains unclear. V lost 2 bases and J 5 bases, leaving 22 bases between the germline ends. Germline V gene data show CDR1 as MNHNS and CDR2 as SASEGT. This CDR3 has 18 residues. The CDR3 region is CASSEPAAKRGTRNTIYF. The CDR3 DNA reads as TGTGCCAGCAGTGAACCGGCGGCAAAGCGCGGAACCAGAAACACCATATATTTT.

The table lists this clone with a count of one. This chain joins TRBV7-9 and TRBJ1-5; D may be TRBD1 (5 bases). V was clipped by 5 bases and J by 2 bases, with 13 bases between them. This CDR3 region has 15 residues. Germline values: CDR1 SEHNR, CDR2 FQNEAQ (reference sequence). Here the CDR3 DNA reads TGTGCCAGCAGCGAAACAGGTAGGGGCAATCAGCCCCAGCATTTT. This sequence encodes CASSETGRGNQPQHF.

J is TRBJ1-2 and V is TRBV9; D gene ambiguous. Germline V gene data show CDR1 as SGDLS and CDR2 as YYNGEE. The V gene lost 8 bases and the J gene lost 5 bases, with 7 bases spanning the gap. The CDR3 extends over 10 amino acids. The CDR3 coding sequence is TGTGCCAGGGGCCGATATGGCTACACCTTC. Its protein product is CARGRYGYTF. Complete variable domain (other parts from reference TRBV9 and TRBJ1-2): DSGVTQTPKHLITATGQRVTLRCSPRSGDLSVYWYQQSLDQGLQFLIQYYNGEERAKGNILERFSAQQFPDLHSELNLSSLELGDSALYFCARGRYGYTFGSGTRLTVV.

The chain is built from TRBV6-5 and TRBJ1-1, with D possibly TRBD1 on 5 matching bases. CDR3 length: 11 amino acids. Germline lookup yields CDR1 MNHEY and CDR2 SVGAGI. The V end was cut by 7 bases, the J end by 3 bases, with 6 bases between. The CDR3 nucleotides are TGTGCCAGCACCAGGGACACTGAAGCTTTCTTT. Its protein product is CASTRDTEAFF.

CDR3 sequence (DNA): TGTGCCAGCACCGCCTTTGTAGCGGGAGTCAGCACCGGGGAGCTGTTTTTT. Amino acids: CASTAFVAGVSTGELFF. The chain couples TRBV7-9 to TRBJ2-2; TRBD2 matches 9 bases. CDR3 length: 17 amino acids. CDR1 and CDR2 from the germline V gene are SEHNR and FQNEAQ (reference sequence). V gave up 7 bases and J gave up 4 bases; unmatched junction bases: 13.

The chain has TRBV10-1 and TRBJ2-7, with a possible D match to TRBD1 (5 bases). The germline gives CDR1 WNHNN, CDR2 SYGVQD (reference sequence). CDR3 length: 14 residues. Trimming removed 0 bases from V and 3 bases from J, with 9 bases in between. CDR3 nucleotide sequence: TGCGCCAGCAGTGAGTCGAACAGGATCTACGAGCAGTACTTC. Protein product: CASSESNRIYEQYF.

Regarding this clone: One end of the junction does not line up with germline, which may come from a read error. The chain has TRBV29-1 and TRBJ1-1; 11 nucleotides align to TRBD1. Germline values: CDR1 SQVTM, CDR2 ANQGSEA. The CDR3 is 12 amino acids. The CDR3 nucleotides read TGCAGCGTCGAAGGACAGGGGGCTCAAGCTTTCTTT. This gives the protein CSVEGQGAQAFF.

This clone was seen just once. The rearrangement joins TRBV2 to TRBJ1-5; D is undetermined. V lost 2 bases, J lost 1 base, and 6 bases lay in between. The CDR3 spans 14 residues. Germline values: CDR1 SNHLY, CDR2 FYNNEI. CDR3 in amino acids: CASSEPQSNQPQHF. The CDR3 bases are TGTGCCAGCAGTGAACCCCAGAGCAATCAGCCCCAGCATTTT.

The rearrangement joins TRBV28 to TRBJ1-2; 10 bases align to TRBD1. Germline CDR1 MDHEN, CDR2 SYDVKM. V was clipped by 4 bases and J by 3 bases; unmatched bases: 2. The CDR3 is 14 residues long. The CDR3 here is CASSSGQGDYGYTF. As DNA, the CDR3 is TGTGCCAGCAGTTCCGGACAGGGGGACTATGGCTACACCTTC.

V usage is TRBV5-1 and J usage is TRBJ1-2; 9 nucleotides agree with TRBD1. The germline V gene encodes CDR1 SGHRS and CDR2 YFSETQ. CDR3 size: 15 residues. V lost 0 bases, J lost 8 bases, and 8 bases stayed unmatched. The CDR3 DNA is TGCGCCAGCAGCTTGGGGGACAGGGAACGGGAGGGCTACACCTTC. It translates to CASSLGDREREGYTF.